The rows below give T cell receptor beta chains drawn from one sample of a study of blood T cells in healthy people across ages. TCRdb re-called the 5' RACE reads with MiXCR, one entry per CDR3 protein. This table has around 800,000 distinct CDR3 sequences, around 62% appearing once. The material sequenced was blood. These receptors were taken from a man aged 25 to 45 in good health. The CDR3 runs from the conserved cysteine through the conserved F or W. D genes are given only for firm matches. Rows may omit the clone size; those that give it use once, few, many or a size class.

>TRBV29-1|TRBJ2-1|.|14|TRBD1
CSVDSTGGHNEQFF
TGCAGCGTTGATTCTACAGGGGGCCACAATGAGCAGTTCTTC
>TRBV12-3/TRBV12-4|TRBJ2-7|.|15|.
CASSPREGFAYEQYF
TGTGCCAGCAGTCCCCGGGAAGGCTTCGCCTACGAGCAGTACTTC
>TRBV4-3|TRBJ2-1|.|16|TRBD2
CASSQGEGFSYNEQFF
TGCGCCAGCAGCCAAGGGGAGGGGTTCTCCTACAATGAGCAGTTCTTC
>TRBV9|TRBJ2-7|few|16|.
CASSLGGAGSSYEQYF
TGTGCCAGCAGCTTAGGCGGGGCAGGAAGCTCCTACGAGCAGTACTTC
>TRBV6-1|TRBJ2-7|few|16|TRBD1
CASSGTGQHSYNEQYF
TGTGCCAGCAGTGGTACGGGACAGCACTCCTACAATGAGCAGTACTTC
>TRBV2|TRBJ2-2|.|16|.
CASNRDAGTNTGELFF
TGTGCCAGCAACCGGGACGCTGGAACGAACACCGGGGAGCTGTTTTTT
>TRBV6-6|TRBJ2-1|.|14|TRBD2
CASSFSGGAWEQFF
TGTGCCAGCAGTTTTAGCGGGGGGGCATGGGAGCAGTTCTTC
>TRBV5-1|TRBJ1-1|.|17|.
CASSLAWGGTTNTEAFF
TGCGCCAGCAGCTTAGCCTGGGGCGGCACAACGAACACTGAAGCTTTCTTT
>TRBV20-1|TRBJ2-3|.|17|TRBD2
CSQSRTSGFGSTDTQYF
TGCAGCCAGTCTCGGACTAGCGGGTTCGGAAGCACAGATACGCAGTATTTT
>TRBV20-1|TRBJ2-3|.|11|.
CSARRGDTQYF
TGCAGTGCTAGGCGGGGAGATACGCAGTATTTT
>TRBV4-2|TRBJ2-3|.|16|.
CASSQGLARITDTQYF
TGTGCCAGCAGCCAAGGGCTAGCGAGGATCACAGATACGCAGTATTTT
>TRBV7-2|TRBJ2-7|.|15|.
CASSPGPFVTYEQYF
TGTGCCAGCAGCCCGGGCCCGTTCGTAACCTACGAGCAGTACTTC
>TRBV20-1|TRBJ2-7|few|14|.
CSARKSGSSYEQYF
TGCAGTGCTAGAAAAAGTGGCTCCTCCTACGAGCAGTACTTC